This is a list of T cell receptor beta chains from one sample in a study of blood T cells in healthy people across ages. One entry per CDR3 protein, called by TCRdb with MiXCR from the 5' RACE reads. The sample has 550,000 to 750,000 distinct CDR3 sequences, approximately 21% seen once. Sequencing was done on a sample of blood. Receptors were obtained from a man in his 70s in good health. The CDR3 runs from the conserved cysteine through the conserved F or W. A D gene is named only where the DNA matches it firmly. Size is stated for part of the rows, as once, few or many counts, or as a class when the clone is expanded.

12	.	TRBJ2-1	few	TRBV19	CASGLVGNEQFF	TGTGCCAGCGGACTGGTCGGGAATGAGCAGTTCTTC
16	TRBD2	TRBJ2-7	few	TRBV4-1	CASSQEPSGGTYEQYF	TGCGCCAGCAGCCAAGAACCTAGCGGGGGAACCTACGAGCAGTACTTC
16	TRBD2	TRBJ2-1	few	TRBV5-1	CASSLGSGRRSNEQFF	TGCGCCAGCAGCTTAGGTAGCGGGAGAAGGTCCAATGAGCAGTTCTTC
12	TRBD1	TRBJ1-2	few	TRBV29-1	CSAEGTGFGYTF	TGCAGCGCCGAGGGGACAGGGTTTGGCTACACCTTC
13	.	TRBJ2-5	few	TRBV20-1	CSAGRQVKETQYF	TGCAGTGCAGGACGACAGGTCAAAGAGACCCAGTACTTC
12	.	TRBJ2-7	many	TRBV28	CASSLKGYEQYF	TGTGCCAGCAGTTTAAAGGGCTACGAGCAGTACTTC
12	.	TRBJ2-7	.	TRBV5-5	CASSWLEWEQYF	TGTGCCAGCAGCTGGCTAGAGTGGGAGCAGTACTTC
14	TRBD1	TRBJ1-1	.	TRBV3-1	CASSRQGQNTEAFF	TGTGCCAGCAGCCGACAGGGCCAGAACACTGAAGCTTTCTTT
15	TRBD2	TRBJ2-1	many	TRBV20-1	CSAGARSGSINEQFF	TGCAGTGCTGGGGCTCGTAGCGGGAGCATAAATGAGCAGTTCTTC
17	TRBD2	TRBJ2-2	.	TRBV5-1	CASSPWTSGRVGGELFF	TGCGCCAGCAGCCCTTGGACTAGCGGGAGAGTTGGCGGGGAGCTGTTTTTT
12	.	TRBJ2-7	few	TRBV11-2	CASSLFPGEQYF	TGTGCCAGCAGCTTATTCCCAGGGGAGCAGTACTTC
19	.	TRBJ2-1	few	TRBV7-9	CASSRHGQGLLAGYNEQFF	TGTGCCAGCAGCAGACATGGACAGGGGCTCCTAGCGGGCTACAATGAGCAGTTCTTC
16	.	TRBJ2-1	.	TRBV9	CASSVEGGSTYNEQFF	TGTGCCAGCAGCGTAGAGGGCGGAAGTACCTACAATGAGCAGTTCTTC
12	.	TRBJ2-1	many	TRBV28	CASSLTSSEQFF	TGTGCCAGCAGTTTGACTAGTAGCGAGCAGTTCTTC
13	.	TRBJ1-4	.	TRBV12-3/TRBV12-4	CASSFLGEGKLFF	TGTGCCAGCAGTTTCCTGGGCGAGGGAAAACTGTTTTTT
17	TRBD2	TRBJ2-7	few	TRBV7-2	CASSFRASGRVSYEQYF	TGTGCCAGCAGCTTTAGGGCAAGCGGGAGGGTTTCCTACGAGCAGTACTTC
14	.	TRBJ2-2	few	TRBV5-1	CASSLGAPTGERFF	TGCGCCAGCAGCTTGGGGGCGCCCACCGGGGAGCGGTTTTTT
16	.	TRBJ2-1	few	TRBV25-1	CASSEIGKTSYNEQFF	TGTGCCAGCAGTGAGATCGGGAAAACCTCCTACAATGAGCAGTTCTTC
14	.	TRBJ2-7	few	TRBV5-1	CASSVCYPTYEQYF	TGCGCCAGCAGCGTGTGCTACCCGACCTACGAGCAGTACTTC
14	TRBD1	TRBJ1-6	.	TRBV7-2	CASSLGQSQSPLHF	TGTGCCAGCAGCTTGGGACAGTCCCAATCACCCCTCCACTTT
17	TRBD1	TRBJ2-7	few	TRBV6-1	CASRGDRARDTSYEQYF	TGTGCCAGCAGGGGAGACAGGGCCAGGGACACCTCCTACGAGCAGTACTTC
15	TRBD1	TRBJ2-2	few	TRBV7-2	CASSPGQGRTGELFF	TGTGCCAGCAGCCCGGGACAGGGGAGGACCGGGGAGCTGTTTTTT
11	.	TRBJ2-7	few	TRBV28	CATEGGYEQYF	TGTGCCACCGAAGGCGGCTACGAGCAGTACTTC
20	TRBD2	TRBJ2-1	once	TRBV11-2	CASSLDGLAGGSRPTSEQFF	TGTGCCAGCAGCTTAGATGGACTAGCGGGAGGATCACGCCCTACAAGTGAGCAGTTCTTC
17	TRBD1	TRBJ1-2	many	TRBV7-8	CASSSGTGEKGSIGYTF	TGTGCCAGCAGCTCCGGGACAGGGGAAAAAGGTTCAATTGGCTACACCTTC
15	.	TRBJ2-5	.	TRBV9	CASSVDGRSQETQYF	TGTGCCAGCAGCGTAGACGGCAGGTCCCAAGAGACCCAGTACTTC
15	TRBD1	TRBJ2-3	.	TRBV2	CASSEEDRVGNTQYF	TGTGCCAGCAGTGAAGAGGACAGGGTGGGGAATACGCAGTATTTT
14	.	TRBJ1-2	many	TRBV5-5	CASSSSDRNYGYTF	TGTGCCAGCAGCTCGTCGGACAGAAACTATGGCTACACCTTC
17	.	TRBJ2-1	few	TRBV28	CASRITGNGGRSNEQFF	TGTGCCAGCAGAATCACAGGGAATGGCGGGAGATCAAATGAGCAGTTCTTC
14	.	TRBJ2-2	many	TRBV27	CASSSEGYTGELFF	TGTGCCAGCAGTAGTGAGGGTTATACCGGGGAGCTGTTTTTT
15	TRBD2	TRBJ2-5	few	TRBV7-9	CASSFQGLARETQYF	TGTGCCAGCAGCTTTCAGGGACTAGCTCGTGAGACCCAGTACTTC
16	TRBD2	TRBJ2-7	few	TRBV6-5	CASSFRLAGGKYEQYF	TGTGCCAGCAGCTTTCGACTAGCGGGAGGTAAATACGAGCAGTACTTC
15	TRBD1	TRBJ2-7	.	TRBV11-2	CASRNTGDLGYEQYF	TGTGCCAGCAGAAACACAGGGGATTTGGGCTACGAGCAGTACTTC
12	TRBD1	TRBJ1-2	few	TRBV2	CATDREGYGYTF	TGTGCCACCGACAGGGAAGGCTATGGCTACACCTTC
16	TRBD1	TRBJ2-7	.	TRBV7-2	CASSRYPGQGAYEQYF	TGTGCCAGCAGCCGCTATCCGGGACAGGGGGCTTACGAGCAGTACTTC
15	.	TRBJ2-1	few	TRBV6-2/TRBV6-3	CASSYGGVGYNEQFF	TGTGCCAGCAGTTACGGGGGAGTGGGCTACAATGAGCAGTTCTTC
12	TRBD1	TRBJ2-7	once	TRBV6-5	CASSEQGWEQYF	TGTGCCAGCAGTGAACAGGGGTGGGAGCAGTACTTC
17	TRBD2	TRBJ2-1	.	TRBV9	CASSVMAGVGSYNEQFF	TGTGCCAGCAGCGTTATGGCGGGAGTAGGGTCCTACAATGAGCAGTTCTTC
16	.	TRBJ2-5	.	TRBV20-1	CSASENPRGFQETQYF	TGCAGTGCTAGTGAAAATCCTCGGGGCTTCCAAGAGACCCAGTACTTC
14	.	TRBJ2-1	many	TRBV5-1	CASEDHNSYNEQFF	TGCGCCAGCGAAGACCACAATTCCTACAATGAGCAGTTCTTC
15	.	TRBJ2-3	.	TRBV24-1	CATSDSVDSTDTQYF	TGTGCCACCAGTGATTCGGTCGATAGCACAGATACGCAGTATTTT
17	TRBD2	TRBJ2-3	few	TRBV3-1	CASSQDLGGRVGDTQYF	TGTGCCAGCAGCCAAGATCTGGGCGGGAGGGTAGGAGATACGCAGTATTTT
14	TRBD1	TRBJ1-4	few	TRBV6-2/TRBV6-3	CASSQGGGVEKLFF	TGTGCCAGCAGCCAAGGGGGCGGCGTTGAAAAACTGTTTTTT
14	TRBD2	TRBJ2-7	.	TRBV20-1	CSARLAGGGDEQYF	TGCAGTGCCCGACTAGCGGGAGGTGGGGACGAGCAGTACTTC
14	TRBD1	TRBJ2-1	few	TRBV28	CASSLGTGLSEQFF	TGTGCCAGCAGTTTGGGGACAGGGCTAAGTGAGCAGTTCTTC
14	.	TRBJ2-3	.	TRBV9	CTSSVAASTDTQYF	TGTACCAGCAGCGTAGCGGCTAGCACAGATACGCAGTATTTT
13	.	TRBJ2-1	few	TRBV19	CASSIPTETGKFF	TGTGCCAGTAGTATACCCACTGAAACCGGAAAGTTCTTC
13	.	TRBJ1-2	.	TRBV12-3/TRBV12-4	CASSLFNPRGYTF	TGTGCCAGCAGTTTGTTCAATCCTAGGGGCTACACCTTC